This record concerns one T cell receptor (beta chain) sequence. This entry comes from a study of T-cell reconstitution after alpha-beta-depleted transplantation in children. The CDR3 is 12 residues long. Trimming left V 3 bases short and J 5 bases short, with 8 bases between. Germline CDR1 reads SGDLS; CDR2 reads YYNGEE. Library preparation (for TCRbeta) was performed with unique molecular identifiers. TCRdb re-called the PCR reads with MiXCR, one entry per CDR3 protein. The sample contains 70,000 to 95,000 distinct CDR3 sequences, 12% of which appear only once. The gene calls are TRBV9 and TRBJ2-5, with D unclear. The receptor was derived from a human donor who donated a stem cell graft to a child with inherited bone marrow failure. This sample comprised PBMCs from the stem cell graft donor, obtained from the stem cell graft. The CDR3 loop reads CASSASGETQYF. The CDR3 bases are TGTGCCAGCAGCGCCTCCGGGGAGACCCAGTACTTC.